This TCR beta chain is drawn from a study of cytomegalovirus exposure and HLA in healthy donors. Primers: 60 Vbeta forward and 13 Jbeta reverse. Clones were sequenced by immunoSEQ multiplex PCR, and TCRdb holds only the in-frame ones, with some missing. Among about 130,000 clones listed, under 80% were seen once. V shed 5 bases and J shed 1 base, with 16 bases lying between them. Germline assignment: CDR1 LNHDA and CDR2 SQIVND (reference sequence). The CDR3 covers 16 residues. The sequenced material came from PBMCs. The receptor's source is a man aged 35-49 years in good health and CMV-seropositive. The J gene is TRBJ2-3, the V gene TRBV19; D might be TRBD2 (6 bases). The CDR3 region has the DNA TGTGCCAGTAGTCCCCGGGTAGCGGTGGGCACAGATACGCAGTATTTT. It yields the protein CASSPRVAVGTDTQYF.